This T cell receptor beta chain was profiled in a study of blood T cell repertoires in COVID-19. This CDR3 is built from 13 residues. V dropped 5 bases and J dropped 4 bases, with 8 bases sitting between them. Germline CDR1 LNHDA, CDR2 SQIVND (reference sequence). Here immunoSEQ multiplex PCR was the method, and the copy in TCRdb shows in-frame clones only, minus some. The table shows 150,000 to 200,000 clones, with around 87% occurring only once. The sequence was collected from a man aged 35-49 years with active or convalescent COVID-19. The rearrangement uses TRBV19 and TRBJ2-2; no firm D call. Sequencing was carried out using peripheral blood. CDR3 nucleotide sequence: TGTGCCAGTAGTGTTATAATCACCGGGGAGCTGTTTTTT. Translating it yields CASSVIITGELFF.